This entry features one TCR beta chain sequence. Its antigen is unidentified. TCRdb keeps only in-frame clones here, not all; method: immunoSEQ multiplex PCR. This table holds some 150,000 clones, approximately 94% found once. This entry is derived from a study of T cell responses to AZD1222 COVID-19 vaccine. Findings of the study overall: The donor cohort was predominantly white British with a female majority, and clonal diversity may have been underestimated. A rise in Spike-specific TCR breadth and depth followed two AZD1222 doses. Spike was spanned by vaccine-associated CD4 TCRs, with dominance at 160-218 and 743-854. Unmutated regions of variants are reportedly targeted by nearly half of spike-specific TCRs.

The CDR3 runs 13 residues. CDR1 is SGHDT, CDR2 YYEEEE, per germline. V was pared by 2 bases and J by 7 bases, with 12 bases between. The specimen comprised peripheral blood, sampled on day 0 of AZD1222 vaccination. The V and J genes are TRBV5-6 and TRBJ1-1; D is unclear. This TCR came from an adult in good health. The CDR3 DNA reads TGTGCCAGCAGCTTAAGGGAAATGGGTGAAGCTTTCTTT. Encoded protein: CASSLREMGEAFF.